This TCR beta chain was recorded in a study of blood T cell repertoires in COVID-19. In the study overall: COVID-19 samples collected from the United States, Italy and Spain covered acute and convalescent phases. Sources were T cells, B-cell-depleted T cells, or PBMCs; the material itself was cDNA or gDNA.

The protocol was immunoSEQ multiplex PCR, while the TCRdb copy is restricted to in-frame clones and leaves out a portion. The sample carries roughly 280,000 clones, roughly 85% recorded once. The germline CDR1 and CDR2 sequences are LGHDT and YNNKEL (reference sequence). The CDR3 has 14 residues. V was clipped by 2 bases and J by 3 bases, with 8 bases between them. This clone was observed once. The sample comprised peripheral blood. The TCR sequence derives from a man in his sixties who had recovered from COVID-19. The V call is TRBV3-1 (or the pseudogene TRBV3-2), the J call TRBJ1-5; no firm D call. In nucleotides, the CDR3 is TGTGCCAGCAGCCAAACCGGTCCCAATCAGCCCCAGCATTTT. Translating it yields CASSQTGPNQPQHF.